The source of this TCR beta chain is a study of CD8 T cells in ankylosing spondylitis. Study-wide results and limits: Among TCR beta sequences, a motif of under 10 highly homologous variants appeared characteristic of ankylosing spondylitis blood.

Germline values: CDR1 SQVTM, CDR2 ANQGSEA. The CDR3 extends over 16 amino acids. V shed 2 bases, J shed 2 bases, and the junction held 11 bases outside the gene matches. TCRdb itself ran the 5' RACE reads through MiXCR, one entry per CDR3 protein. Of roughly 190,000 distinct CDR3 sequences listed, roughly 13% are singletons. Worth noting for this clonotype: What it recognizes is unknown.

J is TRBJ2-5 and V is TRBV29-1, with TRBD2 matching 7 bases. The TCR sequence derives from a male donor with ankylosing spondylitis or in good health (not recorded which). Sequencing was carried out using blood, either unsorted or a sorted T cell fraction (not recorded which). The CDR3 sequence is CSVEYSLAVGQETQYF. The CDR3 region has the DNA TGCAGCGTTGAATATAGTCTAGCGGTAGGACAAGAGACCCAGTACTTC.